This T cell receptor (beta chain) was sequenced for a study of blood T cell repertoires in COVID-19. Overall study: Sites across the United States, Italy and Spain contributed samples from acute and convalescent COVID-19.

CDR3 size: 14 residues. The V and J ends lost 3 bases and 7 bases respectively, with 12 bases between them. Germline V lookup: CDR1 LGHDT, CDR2 YNNKEL (reference sequence). Original processing notes: Reference gene primers were amplified, and this amplification served to estimate nucleated cell counts. Some clones are missing from TCRdb's copy, which holds only in-frame ones; the method was immunoSEQ multiplex PCR. The V and J calls and clone size were taken over from that table, and D and trimming were inferred from the DNA. The sample contains roughly 280,000 clones, 89% of which appear only once. The V call is TRBV3-1 (or the pseudogene TRBV3-2), the J call TRBJ1-4; D might be TRBD1 (6 bases). The TCR was taken from a man in his fifties with acute or convalescent COVID-19. The sequenced material came from peripheral blood. The CDR3 here is CASSQGRGGEKLFF. CDR3 nucleotide sequence: TGTGCCAGCAGCCAGGGGCGAGGGGGTGAAAAACTGTTTTTT.